This T cell receptor (beta chain) was sequenced for a study of T-cell reconstitution after alpha-beta-depleted transplantation in children. Unique molecular identifiers were built into the TCRbeta library. TCRdb redid the calling of the PCR reads with MiXCR, one entry per CDR3 protein. The sample consists of hundreds of thousands of distinct CDR3 sequences, around 12% of them appearing once. After removal of 3 bases from V and 3 bases from J, the junction contained 18 bases not matched to a gene. This CDR3 region has 19 residues. The germline CDR1 and CDR2 sequences are SGHVS and FQNEAQ. The source material was PBMCs from the stem cell graft donor, sampled from the stem cell graft. This sequence originates from a human donor who donated a stem cell graft to a child with combined immunodeficiency. The J gene is TRBJ2-7, the V gene TRBV7-8, with 9 bases matching TRBD1. The CDR3 reads CASSLGQGSRLIPNYEQYF. The CDR3 bases are TGTGCCAGCAGCTTGGGACAGGGCTCCCGCCTAATTCCAAACTACGAGCAGTACTTC.